This T cell receptor beta chain was observed in a study of cytomegalovirus exposure and HLA in healthy donors. Use of 60 Vbeta and 13 Jbeta primers characterized the PCR. Produced via immunoSEQ multiplex PCR; TCRdb's table is partial and in-frame only. Among about 61,000 clones listed, about four fifths were seen once. The sample comprised PBMCs. The receptor comes from a man aged 45-65 years in good health and CMV-seropositive.

DNA of the CDR3: TGTGCCAGCAGCCGCCGAGTTGGACAGGGATACGAGCAGTACTTC. Translating it yields CASSRRVGQGYEQYF. The gene calls are TRBV14 and TRBJ2-7; 8 nucleotides line up with TRBD1. The CDR3 length is 15 residues. The trim removed 4 bases at V and 4 bases at J, leaving 9 bases unmatched. Germline assignment: CDR1 SGHDN and CDR2 FVKESK.